The 7 T cell receptor beta chains below all came from one sample that was sequenced in a study of T cells in Graves' hyperthyroidism and ophthalmopathy (dated by TCRdb to the late 2010s). Library method: multiplex PCR. Sequencing was carried out with an Illumina HiSeq 2000. Amplification of TCR beta CDR3 regions was carried out from RNA transcripts. A first-round RT-PCR of the TCR CDR3 used the HTBI primer set with the Qiagen OneStep RT-PCR kit. In-frame beta chains were kept once TCRdb had trimmed the public reads at Q25 with fastp and called clones with MiXCR. Each CDR3 protein appears once, grouped with its most common genes and DNA. The sample has about 270,000 distinct CDR3 sequences on record, approximately 23% of them singletons. The ten biggest clones cover 30% to 40% of the sample. The sample comprised blood. These receptors all stem from a woman between 40 and 50 years old with Graves' ophthalmopathy.

The rearrangement uses TRBV30 and TRBJ1-2, with D tentatively TRBD1 (6 bases). Between the trimmed V and J ends, which lost 2 bases and 6 bases, there was a span of 10 bases. CDR1 and CDR2 from the germline V gene are GTSNPN and SVGIG (reference sequence). The CDR3 has 12 amino acids. In DNA form, the CDR3 reads TGTGCCTGGAGTTGGGGGCAAGATGGCTACACCTTC. Protein sequence: CAWSWGQDGYTF.

This clonotype was recorded many times. The chain uses TRBV3-1 and TRBJ2-7, with 7 bases fitting TRBD2. This CDR3 has 16 residues. The germline V gene encodes CDR1 LGHDT and CDR2 YNNKEL (reference sequence). The junction had 10 bases not matched to a gene; V was cut back by 3 bases and J by 2 bases. The CDR3 sequence: CASSHNFGGSPYEQYF. For the CDR3, the DNA is TGTGCCAGCAGCCACAACTTCGGGGGGTCCCCCTACGAGCAGTACTTC.

The chain carries TRBV10-1 and TRBJ2-5; 12 bases map to TRBD2. The germline V gene has CDR1 WNHNN and CDR2 SYGVQD (reference sequence). V lost 0 bases, J lost 3 bases, and 2 bases stayed unmatched. The CDR3 length is 16 residues. CDR3 residues: CASSESRTSGKETQYF. The CDR3 coding sequence is TGCGCCAGCAGTGAGTCCAGGACTAGCGGGAAAGAGACCCAGTACTTC.

This clonotype was recorded a few times. V and J are TRBV4-1 and TRBJ1-2; no reliable D call. Germline CDR1 MGHRA, CDR2 YSYEKL. The CDR3 is 16 residues long. V dropped 0 bases and J dropped 4 bases, with 15 bases sitting between them. The chain's CDR3 is CASSQDSAPGVYGYTF. The CDR3 DNA follows: TGCGCCAGCAGCCAAGATTCCGCCCCCGGGGTCTATGGCTACACCTTC.

Ten or more counts support this clonotype. V usage is TRBV4-1 and J usage is TRBJ1-5; D not certain. CDR1 is MGHRA and CDR2 is YSYEKL in the germline V gene. The CDR3 is made up of 15 amino acids. With 0 bases removed from V and 5 bases from J, the gap between germline ends came to 11 bases. Here the CDR3 DNA reads TGCGCCAGCAGCCAAGATTATGCCAGTCATCAGCCCCAGCATTTT. Amino acids: CASSQDYASHQPQHF.

This clonotype was counted at least ten times. One end of the junction varies from germline; a read error may be responsible. The CDR3 sequence is CASGLFLGAGITEAFF. Here the CDR3 DNA reads TGTGCCAGCGGTTTATTTCTGGGGGCGGGTATCACTGAAGCTTTCTTT. This sequence joins TRBV27 and TRBJ1-1; D might be TRBD1 (6 bases). Germline CDR1 and CDR2: MNHEY and SMNVEV (reference sequence). The CDR3 covers 16 residues.

This clonotype was seen many times. The DNA of the CDR3 is TGCAGTGCAGCCGGGACTGGCTACGAGCAGTACTTC. It encodes CSAAGTGYEQYF. This rearrangement joins TRBV20-1 to TRBJ2-7; perhaps TRBD2 as D (6 bases). The CDR3 runs 12 residues. Trimming pared 6 bases from V and 3 bases from J, leaving 12 bases between. Germline CDR1 and CDR2: DFQATT and SNEGSKA (reference sequence).